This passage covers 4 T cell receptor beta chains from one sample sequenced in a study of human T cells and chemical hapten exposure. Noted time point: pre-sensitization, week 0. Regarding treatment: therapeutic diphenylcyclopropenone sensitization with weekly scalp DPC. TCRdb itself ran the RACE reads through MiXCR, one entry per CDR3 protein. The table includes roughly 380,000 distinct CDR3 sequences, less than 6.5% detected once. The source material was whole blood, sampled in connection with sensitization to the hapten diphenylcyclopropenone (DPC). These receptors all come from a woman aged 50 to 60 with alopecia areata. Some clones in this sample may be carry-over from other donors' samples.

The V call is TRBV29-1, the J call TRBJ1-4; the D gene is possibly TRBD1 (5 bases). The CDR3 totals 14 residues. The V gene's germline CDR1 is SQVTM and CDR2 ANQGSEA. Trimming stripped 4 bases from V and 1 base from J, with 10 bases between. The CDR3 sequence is CSVVGQGTNEKLFF. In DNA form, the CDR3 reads TGCAGCGTTGTCGGGCAGGGAACTAATGAAAAACTGTTTTTT.

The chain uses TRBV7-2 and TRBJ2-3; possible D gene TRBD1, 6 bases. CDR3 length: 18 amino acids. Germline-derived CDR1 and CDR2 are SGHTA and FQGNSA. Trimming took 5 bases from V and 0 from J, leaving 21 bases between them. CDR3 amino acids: CASSVRSEGVPSTDTQYF. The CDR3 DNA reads TGTGCCAGCAGCGTACGTAGTGAGGGGGTTCCCAGCACAGATACGCAGTATTTT. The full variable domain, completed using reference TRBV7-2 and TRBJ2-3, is GAGVSQSPSNKVTEKGKDVELRCDPISGHTALYWYRQSLGQGLEFLIYFQGNSAPDKSGLPSDRFSAERTGGSVSTLTIQRTQQEDSAVYLCASSVRSEGVPSTDTQYFGPGTRLTVL.

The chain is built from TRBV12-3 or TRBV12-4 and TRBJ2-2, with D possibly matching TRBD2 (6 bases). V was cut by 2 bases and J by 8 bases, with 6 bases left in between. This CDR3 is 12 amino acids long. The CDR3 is CASSLRGGELFF. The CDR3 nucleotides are TGTGCCAGCAGTTTACGGGGGGGGGAGCTGTTTTTT.

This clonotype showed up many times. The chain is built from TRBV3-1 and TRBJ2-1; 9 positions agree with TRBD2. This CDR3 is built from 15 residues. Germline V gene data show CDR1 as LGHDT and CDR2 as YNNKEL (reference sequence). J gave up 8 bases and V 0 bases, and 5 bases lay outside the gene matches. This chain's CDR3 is CASSQDPGGRDEQFF. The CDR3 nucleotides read TGTGCCAGCAGCCAAGATCCTGGCGGGAGGGATGAGCAGTTCTTC.